This T cell receptor beta chain was identified during a study of blood T cell repertoires in COVID-19. Here immunoSEQ multiplex PCR was the method, and the copy in TCRdb shows in-frame clones only, minus some. The sample yields around 260,000 clones, 85% seen once. Trimming stripped 3 bases from V and 1 base from J, with 14 bases between. This CDR3 comprises 16 residues. CDR1 SGDLS and CDR2 YYNGEE come from the germline V gene. This chain links TRBV9 with TRBJ2-1, with a tentative D call TRBD2 (5 bases). Sequencing input: peripheral blood. The clonotype comes from a human donor in a cohort sampled during active COVID-19. CDR3 DNA sequence: TGTGCCAGCAGCGCTCAAACGGGGTTATCCTACAATGAGCAGTTCTTC. Its protein product is CASSAQTGLSYNEQFF.